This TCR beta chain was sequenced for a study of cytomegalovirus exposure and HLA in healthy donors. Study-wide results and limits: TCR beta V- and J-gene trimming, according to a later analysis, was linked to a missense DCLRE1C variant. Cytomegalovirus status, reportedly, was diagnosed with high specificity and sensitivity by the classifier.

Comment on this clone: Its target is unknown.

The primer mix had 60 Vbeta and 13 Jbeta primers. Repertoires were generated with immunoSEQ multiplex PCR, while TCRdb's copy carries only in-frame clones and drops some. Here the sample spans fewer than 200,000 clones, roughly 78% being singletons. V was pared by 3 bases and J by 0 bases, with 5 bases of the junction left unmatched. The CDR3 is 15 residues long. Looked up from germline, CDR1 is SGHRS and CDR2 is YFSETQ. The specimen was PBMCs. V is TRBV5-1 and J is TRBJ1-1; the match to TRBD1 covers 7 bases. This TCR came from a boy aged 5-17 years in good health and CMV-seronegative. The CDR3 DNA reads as TGCGCCAGCAGCTCACTACAGGGGCTGAACACTGAAGCTTTCTTT. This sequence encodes CASSSLQGLNTEAFF.